This T cell receptor (beta chain) was sequenced during a study of sequential checkpoint blockade in melanoma. Turning to the study itself: Arm A got nivolumab then ipilimumab; arm B the reverse, 1:1. After both sequences, patients received maintenance nivolumab.

TCRdb's table, derived via immunoSEQ multiplex PCR, lists solely in-frame clones and lacks some. Here the sample spans about 15,000 clones, 65% to 80% being singletons. Indicated treatment: randomized to nivolumab then ipilimumab (arm A) or the reverse (arm B). From thawed PBMCs, live CD3+CD8+ cells negative for CD19 and CD56 were sorted. This CDR3 has 17 residues. The germline V gene encodes CDR1 SGHTA and CDR2 FQGNSA. Germline trimming cut 7 bases from V and 0 bases from J; bases unmatched to any gene: 10. The V gene is TRBV7-2, the J gene TRBJ2-2, with 8 bases that match TRBD1. The sequence was obtained from a human donor with melanoma. Material: CD8+ T cells sorted from blood (inferred from file names), obtained from a patient given nivolumab and ipilimumab in sequence. The chain's CDR3 is CASTLPTDRANTGELFF. CDR3 DNA sequence: TGTGCCAGCACTCTCCCGACGGACAGGGCGAACACCGGGGAGCTGTTTTTT.